These T cell receptor beta chains were read from a single sample in a study of technical replicates of blood from a few donors. Assay: immunoSEQ multiplex PCR; the TCRdb copy retains only in-frame clones and omits some. Among 70,000 to 95,000 clones listed, about nine tenths were seen once. Material: T cells isolated from PBMCs. The receptors come from a human donor in good health. Some clones in this sample may be carry-over from other donors' samples. CDR3s include the opening cysteine and the closing phenylalanine or tryptophan. A D gene is named only where the DNA matches it firmly. Rows give clone size only sometimes, using once, few, many, or a class for an expanded clone.

d_call | j_call | v_call | cdr3_length | clone_size | cdr3_aa | cdr3_nt
- | TRBJ2-1 | TRBV6-6 | 13 | - | CASTYYAGDEQFF | TGTGCCAGCACTTACTACGCCGGGGATGAGCAGTTCTTC
- | TRBJ2-3 | TRBV11-2 | 15 | - | CASSLLGGIGDTQYF | TGTGCCAGCAGCTTACTCGGCGGGATTGGAGATACGCAGTATTTT
- | TRBJ2-1 | TRBV7-3 | 12 | - | CASSAMGGEQFF | TGTGCCAGCAGCGCCATGGGGGGTGAGCAGTTCTTC
- | TRBJ1-1 | TRBV29-1 | 12 | - | CSVESGNTEAFF | TGCAGCGTTGAATCCGGGAACACTGAAGCTTTCTTT
TRBD2 | TRBJ2-1 | TRBV29-1 | 18 | - | CSVAGWTSPQKGRNEQFF | TGCAGCGTTGCAGGGTGGACTAGCCCACAAAAGGGGAGGAATGAGCAGTTCTTC
- | TRBJ1-3 | TRBV30 | 17 | - | CAWSLSMGPGGLNTIYF | TGTGCCTGGAGCCTAAGCATGGGGCCCGGAGGGTTAAACACCATATATTTT
TRBD1 | TRBJ2-7 | TRBV10-1 | 14 | - | CASSEDRERHEQYF | TGCGCCAGCAGTGAGGACAGGGAACGACACGAGCAGTACTTC
- | TRBJ2-1 | TRBV6-1 | 16 | once | CASSELGVSFSSEQFF | TGTGCCAGCAGTGAATTAGGGGTTTCCTTTTCAAGTGAGCAGTTCTTC
TRBD2 | TRBJ2-7 | TRBV2 | 15 | - | CASSEYVSGDYEQYF | TGTGCCAGCAGTGAATATGTTAGCGGGGACTACGAGCAGTACTTC
TRBD2 | TRBJ2-2 | TRBV6-1 | 16 | - | CASSDPGLTNTGELFF | TGTGCCAGCAGTGATCCGGGACTAACGAACACCGGGGAGCTGTTTTTT